The entry below gives a single T cell receptor (beta chain) sequence along with its context. These data originate in a study of shared clonotypes between healthy human individuals. TCRdb's table, derived via immunoSEQ multiplex PCR, lists solely in-frame clones and lacks some. The table shows approximately 1.1 million clones, with 78% occurring only once. This CDR3 is built from 13 residues. Between the trimmed V and J ends, which lost 2 bases and 3 bases, there was a span of 5 bases. CDR1 and CDR2 from the germline V gene are SGHTA and FQGNSA. The rearrangement links TRBV7-2 to TRBJ1-5; D is uncertain. Sequences were obtained from memory CD4+ T cells from PBMCs. Stated subset: CD45RA-negative fraction. This TCR was sampled from a young man in good health. Some clones in this sample may be carry-over from other donors' samples. The CDR3 DNA sequence: TGTGCCAGCAGCTTATTGGTCAATCAGCCCCAGCATTTT. Translated: CASSLLVNQPQHF.